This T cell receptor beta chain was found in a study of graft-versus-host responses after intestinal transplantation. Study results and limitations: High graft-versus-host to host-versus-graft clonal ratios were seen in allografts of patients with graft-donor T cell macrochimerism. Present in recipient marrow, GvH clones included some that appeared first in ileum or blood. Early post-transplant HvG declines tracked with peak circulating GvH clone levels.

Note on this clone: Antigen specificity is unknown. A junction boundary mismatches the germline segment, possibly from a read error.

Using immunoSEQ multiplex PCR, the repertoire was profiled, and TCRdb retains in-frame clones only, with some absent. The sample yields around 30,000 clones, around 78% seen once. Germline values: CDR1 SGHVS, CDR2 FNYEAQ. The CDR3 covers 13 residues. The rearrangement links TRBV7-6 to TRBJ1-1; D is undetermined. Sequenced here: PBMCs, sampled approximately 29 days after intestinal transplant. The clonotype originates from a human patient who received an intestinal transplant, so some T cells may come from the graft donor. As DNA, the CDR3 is TGTGCTAGCAGCTTAGCCCCGAACACTGAAGCTTTCTTT. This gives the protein CASSLAPNTEAFF.